This T cell receptor (beta chain) was sequenced in a study of blood T cell repertoires in COVID-19. The wider study: Donors in the United States, Italy and Spain gave samples during acute or convalescent COVID-19. PBMCs, B-cell-depleted T cells, or T cells provided the cDNA or gDNA that made up the material.

The V end was cut by 11 bases, the J end by 3 bases, with 17 bases between. The CDR3 loop spans 14 amino acids. Germline assignment: CDR1 LNHDA and CDR2 SQIVND (reference sequence). Original processing notes: The assay estimated nucleated cells by amplifying reference gene primers. Measured with immunoSEQ multiplex PCR; TCRdb has only the in-frame clones, and not every one. Clone size and the V and J calls come from that table; the DNA yielded D and trimming. The data contain 200,000 to 250,000 clones, roughly four fifths of them singletons. The sample was peripheral blood. This TCR was sampled from a woman aged 45-59 years with acute or convalescent COVID-19. The chain couples TRBV19 to TRBJ1-3, with D possibly being TRBD1 (6 bases). In DNA form, the CDR3 reads TGTGCCGCACAACAGGGTATGAGTGGAAACACCATATATTTT. This encodes CAAQQGMSGNTIYF. The complete variable domain, with remaining parts taken from reference TRBV19 and TRBJ1-3, reads DGGITQSPKYLFRKEGQNVTLSCEQNLNHDAMYWYRQDPGQGLRLIYYSQIVNDFQKGDIAEGYSVSREKKESFPLTVTSAQKNPTAFYLCAAQQGMSGNTIYFGEGSWLTVV.